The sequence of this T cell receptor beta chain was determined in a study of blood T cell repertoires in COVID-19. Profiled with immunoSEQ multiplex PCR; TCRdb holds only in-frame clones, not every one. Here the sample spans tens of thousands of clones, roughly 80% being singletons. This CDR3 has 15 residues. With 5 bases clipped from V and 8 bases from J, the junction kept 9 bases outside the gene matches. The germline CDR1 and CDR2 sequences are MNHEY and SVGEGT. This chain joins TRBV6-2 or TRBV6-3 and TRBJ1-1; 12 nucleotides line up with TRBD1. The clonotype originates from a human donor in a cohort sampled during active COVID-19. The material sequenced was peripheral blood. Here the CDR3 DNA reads TGTGCCAGCAGTCCCCGGGGGACAGGGGGCCGAGAAGCTTTCTTT. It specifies CASSPRGTGGREAFF.